The T cell receptor (beta chain) described here comes from a study of T cells in Graves' hyperthyroidism and ophthalmopathy. The PBMCs were taken from more than 8 ml of fresh peripheral blood. Authors of the study amplified TCR beta CDR3 regions from RNA transcripts. Using the HTBI primer set, a first-round RT-PCR was run on the TCR CDR3. TCRdb reanalysed the multiplex PCR reads using MiXCR and keeps one entry per CDR3 protein. The sample includes roughly 380,000 distinct CDR3 sequences, roughly 20% of them seen just once. V was clipped by 6 bases and J by 2 bases; unmatched bases: 11. This CDR3 has 18 residues.

The J gene is TRBJ2-6, the V gene TRBV12-3 or TRBV12-4; TRBD2 agrees at 9 bases. The sequence derives from a woman in her thirties or forties with Graves' ophthalmopathy. The sample taken for sequencing was blood. CDR3 residues: CASSPVSGGIAGANVLTF. The CDR3 nucleotides read TGTGCCAGCAGCCCCGTTAGCGGGGGTATTGCTGGGGCCAACGTCCTGACTTTC.